This T cell receptor (beta chain) was recorded in a study of blood T cell repertoires in COVID-19. The CDR3 loop spans 16 amino acids. Trimming took off 4 bases at V and 4 bases at J, with 18 bases between the two ends. CDR1 is KGHSH and CDR2 is LQKENI in the germline V gene. The repertoire was sequenced with immunoSEQ multiplex PCR; TCRdb's copy has only in-frame clones and lacks some. The data contain approximately 50,000 clones, about nine tenths of them singletons. The TCR sequence derives from a man aged 40-50 years with acute or convalescent COVID-19. V and J are TRBV18 and TRBJ2-3, with a tentative D call TRBD2 (6 bases). What was sequenced was peripheral blood. In nucleotides, the CDR3 is TGTGCCAGCTCACGGAGCGGGTTTGTTTATTCAGATACGCAGTATTTT. This sequence encodes CASSRSGFVYSDTQYF.